This is a list of T cell receptor beta chains from one sample in a study of shared clonotypes between healthy human individuals. Profiling relied on immunoSEQ multiplex PCR, and the TCRdb table lists in-frame clones only, not all of them. The table has approximately 530,000 clones, 90% to 97% seen once. Source material: naive CD4+ T cells sorted from blood. These receptors came from a woman between 25 and 40 years old in good health. Both conserved end residues are part of each CDR3. A D gene is named only where the DNA matches it firmly. Clone size is shown for a subset of rows, as once, few, many or a class of expanded clone.

v_call	clone_size	d_call	j_call	cdr3_aa	cdr3_nt
TRBV7-2	NA	TRBD2	TRBJ2-7	CASSLAREQYHEQYF	TGTGCCAGCAGCTTGGCGCGGGAGCAATACCACGAGCAGTACTTC
TRBV9	NA	TRBD1	TRBJ2-1	CASSPQGTGGLYNEQFF	TGTGCCAGCAGCCCGCAGGGGACAGGGGGCTTATACAATGAGCAGTTCTTC
TRBV28	NA	NA	TRBJ1-3	CASSLGGKSGNTIYF	TGTGCCAGCAGTTTGGGGGGGAAGTCTGGAAACACCATATATTTT
TRBV7-9	NA	NA	TRBJ1-1	CASSLVVGTLNTEAFF	TGTGCCAGCAGCTTAGTGGTCGGTACTTTGAACACTGAAGCTTTCTTT
TRBV19	NA	NA	TRBJ1-6	CASMGKPGPLHF	TGTGCCAGTATGGGGAAACCGGGACCCCTCCACTTT
TRBV19	NA	TRBD2	TRBJ2-2	CASSRFSGAGELFF	TGTGCCAGTAGTCGATTCAGCGGGGCCGGGGAGCTGTTTTTT
TRBV15	NA	NA	TRBJ1-2	CATSNREGGYTF	TGTGCCACCAGCAACAGGGAGGGGGGCTACACCTTC
TRBV7-2	NA	TRBD1	TRBJ2-7	CASSPAGTGGVEQYF	TGTGCCAGCAGCCCCGCCGGGACAGGGGGTGTCGAGCAGTACTTC
TRBV29-1	once	NA	TRBJ2-7	CSVEDPGGQYF	TGCAGCGTTGAGGACCCTGGGGGGCAGTACTTC
TRBV5-6	NA	NA	TRBJ2-3	CASSLAWGSPASTDTQYF	TGTGCCAGCAGCTTGGCTTGGGGGAGCCCCGCTAGCACAGATACGCAGTATTTT
TRBV7-9	NA	TRBD2	TRBJ2-1	CASSPRTSGRYNEQFF	TGTGCCAGCAGCCCCCGCACTAGCGGTCGATACAATGAGCAGTTCTTC
TRBV11-2	NA	NA	TRBJ2-7	CASSLDLPKYEQYF	TGTGCCAGCAGCTTAGATCTACCGAAATACGAGCAGTACTTC
TRBV2	NA	TRBD1	TRBJ1-1	CASRDRGTTEAFF	TGTGCCAGCAGGGACAGGGGAACCACTGAAGCTTTCTTT
TRBV28	NA	TRBD1	TRBJ2-7	CASSPGQGTYEQYF	TGTGCCAGCAGCCCGGGACAGGGGACGTACGAGCAGTACTTC
TRBV5-1	once	NA	TRBJ2-2	CASSLSANTGELFF	TGCGCCAGCAGCTTAAGCGCGAACACCGGGGAGCTGTTTTTT
TRBV30	NA	NA	TRBJ2-7	CAWGTGYSYEQYF	TGTGCCTGGGGTACAGGGTACTCCTACGAGCAGTACTTC
TRBV27	NA	NA	TRBJ2-7	CASSLSEYSYEQYF	TGTGCCAGCAGTTTATCAGAATACTCCTACGAGCAGTACTTC
TRBV19	NA	TRBD2	TRBJ2-1	CASSIWGRGSSYNEQFF	TGTGCCAGTAGTATCTGGGGGAGGGGAAGCTCCTACAATGAGCAGTTCTTC
TRBV11-2	NA	TRBD1	TRBJ2-1	CASSIAGGHEQFF	TGTGCCAGCAGCATCGCAGGGGGCCATGAGCAGTTCTTC
TRBV19	NA	NA	TRBJ1-5	CASTMGPRVSNQPQHF	TGTGCCAGTACCATGGGTCCCCGGGTTAGCAATCAGCCCCAGCATTTT
TRBV5-1	NA	TRBD1	TRBJ2-7	CASSVWTGPTYEQYF	TGCGCCAGCAGCGTCTGGACAGGGCCTACCTACGAGCAGTACTTC
TRBV1	NA	NA	TRBJ2-7	CTSSQVLGLGSSYEQYF	TGCACCAGCAGCCAAGTTCTGGGACTAGGAAGCTCCTACGAGCAGTACTTC
TRBV28	NA	NA	TRBJ2-3	CASSLRLNTDTQYF	TGTGCCAGCAGTTTACGGCTCAACACAGATACGCAGTATTTT
TRBV28	once	TRBD1	TRBJ1-1	CASSLPVPGQEAFF	TGTGCCAGCAGTTTACCTGTCCCGGGACAGGAAGCTTTCTTT
TRBV2	NA	NA	TRBJ1-5	CASRRQANQPQHF	TGTGCCAGCAGGAGGCAGGCAAATCAGCCCCAGCATTTT
TRBV6-1	NA	NA	TRBJ1-5	CASSESGGYSNQPQHF	TGTGCCAGCAGTGAATCGGGCGGATATAGCAATCAGCCCCAGCATTTT
TRBV5-8	NA	NA	TRBJ2-3	CASSLLLFEGTDTQYF	TGTGCCAGCAGCTTGCTGTTGTTCGAAGGCACAGATACGCAGTATTTT
TRBV5-1	NA	NA	TRBJ1-2	CASSLRQDGYTF	TGCGCCAGCAGCCTACGACAGGATGGCTACACCTTC
TRBV11-2	NA	NA	TRBJ2-7	CASSPPWRASYEQYF	TGTGCCAGCAGCCCACCCTGGCGGGCCTCCTACGAGCAGTACTTC
TRBV2	NA	NA	TRBJ1-4	CASGVGEKLFF	TGTGCCAGCGGAGTCGGTGAAAAACTGTTTTTT
TRBV19	NA	NA	TRBJ2-7	CASSSRTGYEQYF	TGTGCCAGTAGTAGCAGAACCGGCTACGAGCAGTACTTC
TRBV7-9	NA	TRBD1	TRBJ1-2	CAGTGTVYGYTF	TGTGCCGGAACCGGGACAGTCTATGGCTACACCTTC
TRBV10-1	NA	NA	TRBJ2-7	CATSQALPGTGFGEQYF	TGCGCCACCTCGCAGGCCCTCCCCGGGACTGGGTTCGGGGAGCAGTACTTC
TRBV4-1	NA	TRBD2	TRBJ2-1	CASSQVAGVKFF	TGCGCCAGCAGTCAGGTAGCGGGAGTTAAGTTCTTC
TRBV28	NA	NA	TRBJ1-4	CASSLGWEEKLFF	TGTGCCAGCAGTTTAGGGTGGGAAGAAAAACTGTTTTTT
TRBV28	NA	NA	TRBJ1-5	CASSLGRQGAGQPQHF	TGTGCCAGCAGTTTAGGGCGGCAGGGCGCAGGTCAGCCCCAGCATTTT
TRBV29-1	NA	TRBD2	TRBJ2-7	CSATLGGFYEQYF	TGCAGCGCGACTCTGGGGGGGTTCTACGAGCAGTACTTC
TRBV10-3	NA	TRBD1	TRBJ1-5	CAISENRGEFNQPQHF	TGTGCCATCAGTGAGAACAGGGGGGAGTTCAATCAGCCCCAGCATTTT
TRBV2	NA	NA	TRBJ1-3	CASSWSSGPVSGNTIYF	TGTGCCAGCAGTTGGAGCAGCGGGCCCGTCTCTGGAAACACCATATATTTT
TRBV6-4	NA	NA	TRBJ2-7	CASSVEVGISYEQYF	TGTGCCAGCAGTGTTGAAGTGGGAATCTCCTACGAGCAGTACTTC
TRBV10-2	NA	TRBD1	TRBJ2-1	CASSDTGQGYNEQFF	TGCGCCAGCAGTGACACGGGACAGGGATACAATGAGCAGTTCTTC
TRBV10-3	NA	NA	TRBJ1-5	CAISAEGDQPQHF	TGTGCCATCTCCGCCGAGGGGGATCAGCCCCAGCATTTT
TRBV5-1	NA	TRBD1	TRBJ2-3	CASSWDRGTDTQYF	TGCGCCAGCAGTTGGGACAGGGGGACAGATACGCAGTATTTT
TRBV10-3	NA	NA	TRBJ2-5	CAISGETGLRETQYF	TGTGCCATCAGTGGAGAGACAGGATTGAGGGAGACCCAGTACTTC
TRBV4-1	NA	NA	TRBJ2-1	CASRMGFAYNEQFF	TGCGCCAGCAGGATGGGGTTCGCCTACAATGAGCAGTTCTTC
TRBV19	NA	NA	TRBJ1-2	CASSPTGTYGYTF	TGTGCCAGTAGTCCTACCGGGACCTATGGCTACACCTTC
TRBV14	NA	NA	TRBJ2-5	CASRMSGLETQYF	TGTGCCAGCAGGATGAGCGGGCTGGAGACCCAGTACTTC
TRBV11-2	NA	TRBD2	TRBJ2-4	CASSFGLAGLAKNIQYF	TGTGCCAGCAGCTTTGGTCTAGCGGGCTTAGCCAAAAACATTCAGTACTTC
TRBV27	NA	TRBD2	TRBJ2-1	CASSFVGRPLYNEQFF	TGTGCCAGCAGTTTCGTCGGGAGGCCCCTTTACAATGAGCAGTTCTTC
TRBV7-2	NA	NA	TRBJ2-7	CASSTRQGGGEQYF	TGTGCCAGCAGCACTCGACAGGGCGGGGGCGAGCAGTACTTC
TRBV28	once	NA	TRBJ1-4	CASSGPATNEKLFF	TGTGCCAGCTCTGGGCCCGCAACTAATGAAAAACTGTTTTTT
TRBV5-4	NA	TRBD2	TRBJ2-3	CASSGGTSGTDTQYF	TGTGCCAGCAGCGGAGGGACTAGCGGGACAGATACGCAGTATTTT
TRBV29-1	NA	NA	TRBJ2-1	CSVNQGPGNEQFF	TGCAGCGTTAACCAAGGGCCGGGGAATGAGCAGTTCTTC